The 8 T cell receptor beta chains below all came from one sample that was sequenced in a study of blood T cell repertoires in COVID-19. Only in-frame clones appear in the TCRdb table, and some are missing; sequencing was by immunoSEQ multiplex PCR. The sample carries around 270,000 clones, 75% to 90% recorded once. Specimen: PBMCs or T cells enriched from blood (not recorded which). These receptors were taken from a woman aged 25 to 39 who had recovered from COVID-19.

This chain uses TRBV28 with TRBJ1-3, with TRBD1 matching 9 bases. V was pared by 3 bases and J by 3 bases, with 6 bases of the junction left unmatched. There are 16 residues in the CDR3. Germline V gene lookup returns CDR1 MDHEN and CDR2 SYDVKM. In nucleotides, the CDR3 is TGTGCCAGCAGTTTCCCGGACAGGGGCATTGGAAACACCATATATTTT. Amino acid sequence: CASSFPDRGIGNTIYF.

This clone was counted a few times. V usage is TRBV7-9 and J usage is TRBJ2-7; 8 bases map to TRBD1. CDR3 length: 15 residues. With V trimmed by 4 bases and J by 5 bases, 10 bases remained unmatched. The germline CDR1 and CDR2 sequences are SEHNR and FQNEAQ (reference sequence). CDR3 residues: CASSSEGTGWDEQYF. As DNA, the CDR3 is TGTGCCAGCAGCTCTGAGGGGACAGGTTGGGACGAGCAGTACTTC.

The gene calls are TRBV6-5 and TRBJ1-1, with unresolved D. Germline V gives CDR1 MNHEY, CDR2 SVGAGI. V lost 9 bases and J 2 bases, leaving 16 bases between the germline ends. This CDR3 has 14 residues. As DNA, the CDR3 is TGTGCCAGTACCGTCCCCGGAGCTAACACTGAAGCTTTCTTT. Residues: CASTVPGANTEAFF.

This sequence joins TRBV5-4 and TRBJ2-7; 8 positions match TRBD1. The trim removed 4 bases at V and 3 bases at J, leaving 6 bases unmatched. In germline, CDR1 is SGHNT, CDR2 YYREEE (reference sequence). CDR3 length: 14 residues. CDR3 amino acids: CASSPRDRNYEQYF. CDR3 coding DNA: TGTGCCAGCAGCCCCCGGGACAGGAACTACGAGCAGTACTTC.

The chain employs TRBV11-2 and TRBJ2-3; D may be TRBD1 (7 bases). The germline gives CDR1 SGHAT, CDR2 FQNNGV. The CDR3 has 15 residues. V was pared by 5 bases and J by 5 bases, with 17 bases between. The CDR3 reads CASSLTGSGGDTQYF. The CDR3, as DNA: TGTGCCAGCAGCCTGACAGGGTCCGGGGGAGATACGCAGTATTTT.

The genes are TRBV29-1 and TRBJ1-4; D gene ambiguous. In germline, CDR1 is SQVTM, CDR2 ANQGSEA. Trimming pared 2 bases from V and 10 bases from J, leaving 14 bases between. The CDR3 has 13 residues. The CDR3 loop is CSVEIAGLAKLFF. CDR3 sequence (DNA): TGCAGCGTTGAAATCGCAGGTTTGGCAAAACTGTTTTTT.

The chain is built from TRBV5-5 and TRBJ1-5; TRBD1 is a possible D gene (5 bases). CDR3 size: 13 residues. Per germline, CDR1 SGHKS and CDR2 YYEKEE (reference sequence). Trimming pared 0 bases from V and 6 bases from J, leaving 7 bases between. CDR3 in amino acids: CASSLAGGQPQHF. CDR3 bases: TGTGCCAGCAGCTTGGCGGGGGGTCAGCCCCAGCATTTT.

The J gene is TRBJ1-2, the V gene TRBV6-5, with a weak D call TRBD1 (5 bases). The CDR3 is made up of 13 amino acids. Germline V gives CDR1 MNHEY, CDR2 SVGAGI. Trimming took off 11 bases at V and 2 bases at J, with 15 bases between the two ends. The chain's CDR3 is CAARGRGNYGYTF. The DNA for the CDR3 is TGTGCCGCTCGGGGGAGGGGAAACTATGGCTACACCTTC.